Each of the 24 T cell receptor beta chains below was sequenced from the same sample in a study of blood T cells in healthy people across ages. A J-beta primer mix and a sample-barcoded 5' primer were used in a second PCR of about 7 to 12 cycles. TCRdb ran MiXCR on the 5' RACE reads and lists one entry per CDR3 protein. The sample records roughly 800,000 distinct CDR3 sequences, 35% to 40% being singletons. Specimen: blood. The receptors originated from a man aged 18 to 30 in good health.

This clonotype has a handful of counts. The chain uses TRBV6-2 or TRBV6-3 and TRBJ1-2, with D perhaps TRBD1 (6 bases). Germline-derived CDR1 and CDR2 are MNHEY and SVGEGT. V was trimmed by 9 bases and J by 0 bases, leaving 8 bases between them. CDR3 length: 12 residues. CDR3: CASGQTNYGYTF. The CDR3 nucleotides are TGTGCCAGTGGACAGACTAACTATGGCTACACCTTC.

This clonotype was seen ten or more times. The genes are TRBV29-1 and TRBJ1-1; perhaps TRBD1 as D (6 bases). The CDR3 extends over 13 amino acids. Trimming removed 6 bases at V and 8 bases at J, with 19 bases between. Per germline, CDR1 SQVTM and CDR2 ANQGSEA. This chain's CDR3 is CSVRRGGATEAFF. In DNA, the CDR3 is TGCAGCGTCCGGAGGGGGGGCGCAACGGAAGCTTTCTTT. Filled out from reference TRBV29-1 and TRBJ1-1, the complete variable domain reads SAVISQKPSRDICQRGTSLTIQCQVDSQVTMMFWYRQQPGQSLTLIATANQGSEATYESGFVIDKFPISRPNLTFSTLTVSNMSPEDSSIYLCSVRRGGATEAFFGQGTRLTVV.

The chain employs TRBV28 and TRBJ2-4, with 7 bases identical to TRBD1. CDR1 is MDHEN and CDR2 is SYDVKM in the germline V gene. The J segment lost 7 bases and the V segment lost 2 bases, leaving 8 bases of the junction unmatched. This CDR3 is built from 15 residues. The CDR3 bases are TGTGCCAGCAGTTTAACTGGCAGGGGGTCTAACATTCAGTACTTC. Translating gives CASSLTGRGSNIQYF. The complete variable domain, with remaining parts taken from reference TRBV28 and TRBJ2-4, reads DVKVTQSSRYLVKRTGEKVFLECVQDMDHENMFWYRQDPGLGLRLIYFSYDVKMKEKGDIPEGYSVSREKKERFSLILESASTNQTSMYLCASSLTGRGSNIQYFGAGTRLSVL.

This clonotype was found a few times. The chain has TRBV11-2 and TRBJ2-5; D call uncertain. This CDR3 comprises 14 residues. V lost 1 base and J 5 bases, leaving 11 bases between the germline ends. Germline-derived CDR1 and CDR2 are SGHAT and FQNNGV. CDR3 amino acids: CASSLVGQAETQYF. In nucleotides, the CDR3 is TGTGCCAGCAGCTTAGTCGGCCAGGCGGAGACCCAGTACTTC.

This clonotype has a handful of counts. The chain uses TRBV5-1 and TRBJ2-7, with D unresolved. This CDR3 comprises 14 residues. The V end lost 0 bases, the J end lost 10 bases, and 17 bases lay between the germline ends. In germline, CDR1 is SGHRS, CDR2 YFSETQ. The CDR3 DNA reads TGCGCCAGCAGCTTGGACGGAAAGATGGGTGCCCAGTACTTC. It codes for CASSLDGKMGAQYF. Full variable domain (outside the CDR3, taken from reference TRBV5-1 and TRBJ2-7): KAGVTQTPRYLIKTRGQQVTLSCSPISGHRSVSWYQQTPGQGLQFLFEYFSETQRNKGNFPGRFSGRQFSNSRSEMNVSTLELGDSALYLCASSLDGKMGAQYFGPGTRLTVT.

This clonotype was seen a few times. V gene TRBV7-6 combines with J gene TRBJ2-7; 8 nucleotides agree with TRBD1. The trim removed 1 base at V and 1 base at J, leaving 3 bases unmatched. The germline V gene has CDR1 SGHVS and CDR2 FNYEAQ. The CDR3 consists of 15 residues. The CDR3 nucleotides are TGTGCCAGCAGCTTAGGCAGGGGGCATTCCTACGAGCAGTACTTC. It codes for CASSLGRGHSYEQYF.

The DNA of the CDR3 is TGTGCCAGCAGCGTTACAGGGGGCCGGGGAGAGACCCAGTACTTC. Protein: CASSVTGGRGETQYF. V is TRBV7-6 and J is TRBJ2-5; 9 bases are shared with TRBD1. The CDR3 totals 15 residues. J gave up 4 bases and V 5 bases, and 8 bases lay outside the gene matches. CDR1 and CDR2 (germline): SGHVS, FNYEAQ.

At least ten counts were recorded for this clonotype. The CDR3 spells CAINKGAAGYTF. CDR3 DNA sequence: TGTGCCATCAATAAGGGGGCTGCTGGCTACACCTTC. V and J are TRBV10-3 and TRBJ1-2; 7 bases map to TRBD1. From germline, CDR1 is ENHRY and CDR2 SYGVKD. The CDR3 has 12 residues. Germline trimming cut 7 bases from V and 7 bases from J; bases unmatched to any gene: 6.

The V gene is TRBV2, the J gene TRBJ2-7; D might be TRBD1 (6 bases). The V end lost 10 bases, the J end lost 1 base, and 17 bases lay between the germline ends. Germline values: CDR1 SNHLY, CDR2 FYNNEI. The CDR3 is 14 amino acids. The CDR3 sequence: CAITTGTNSYEQYF. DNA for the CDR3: TGTGCCATTACTACCGGGACAAATTCCTACGAGCAGTACTTC.

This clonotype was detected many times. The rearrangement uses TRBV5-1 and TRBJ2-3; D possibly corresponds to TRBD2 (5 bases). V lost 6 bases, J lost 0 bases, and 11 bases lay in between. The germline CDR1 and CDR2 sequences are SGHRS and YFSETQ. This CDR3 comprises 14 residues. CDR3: CASKEATSTDTQYF. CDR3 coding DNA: TGCGCCAGCAAGGAGGCAACTAGCACAGATACGCAGTATTTT.

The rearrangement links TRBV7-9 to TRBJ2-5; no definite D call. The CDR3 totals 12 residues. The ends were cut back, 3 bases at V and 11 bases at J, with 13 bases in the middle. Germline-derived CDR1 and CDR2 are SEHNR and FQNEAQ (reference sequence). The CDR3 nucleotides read TGTGCCAGCAGCTTTCTTGTGTTTGAGCAGTACTTC. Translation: CASSFLVFEQYF. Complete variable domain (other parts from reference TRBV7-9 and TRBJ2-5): DTGVSQNPRHKITKRGQNVTFRCDPISEHNRLYWYRQTLGQGPEFLTYFQNEAQLEKSRLLSDRFSAERPKGSFSTLEIQRTEQGDSAMYLCASSFLVFEQYFGPGTRLLVL.

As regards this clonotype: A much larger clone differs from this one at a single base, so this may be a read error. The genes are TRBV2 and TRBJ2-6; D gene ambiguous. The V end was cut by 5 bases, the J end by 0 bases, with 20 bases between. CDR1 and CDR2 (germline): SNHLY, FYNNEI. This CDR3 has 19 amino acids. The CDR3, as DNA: TGTGCCAGCAGTAGCACCCGGACGATGAATAACTCTGGGGCCAACGTCCTGACTTTC. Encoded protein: CASSSTRTMNNSGANVLTF.

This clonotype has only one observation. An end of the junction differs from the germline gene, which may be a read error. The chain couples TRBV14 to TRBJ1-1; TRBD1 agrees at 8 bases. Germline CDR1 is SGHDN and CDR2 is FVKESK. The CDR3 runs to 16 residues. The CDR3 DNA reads TGTGCCAGCAGCCGGGACGAACAGGGGGGGAACACTGAAACTTTCTTT. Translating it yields CASSRDEQGGNTETFF.

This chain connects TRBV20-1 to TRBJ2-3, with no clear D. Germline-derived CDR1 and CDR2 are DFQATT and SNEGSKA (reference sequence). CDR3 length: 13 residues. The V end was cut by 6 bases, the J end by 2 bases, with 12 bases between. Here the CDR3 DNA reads TGCAGTGCCGACCCTCCCGACACAGATACGCAGTATTTT. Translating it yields CSADPPDTDTQYF.

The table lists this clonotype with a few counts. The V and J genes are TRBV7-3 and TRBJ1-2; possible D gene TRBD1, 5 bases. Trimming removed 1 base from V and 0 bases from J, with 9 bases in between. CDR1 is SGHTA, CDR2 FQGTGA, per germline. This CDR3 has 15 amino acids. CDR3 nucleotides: TGTGCCAGCAGCTTAAACGGGGACGCTAACTATGGCTACACCTTC. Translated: CASSLNGDANYGYTF.

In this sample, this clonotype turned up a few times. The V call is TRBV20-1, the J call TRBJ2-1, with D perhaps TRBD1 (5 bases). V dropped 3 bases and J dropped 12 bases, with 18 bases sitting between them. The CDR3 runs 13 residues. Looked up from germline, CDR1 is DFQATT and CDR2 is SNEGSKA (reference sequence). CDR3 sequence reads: CSASAPRGQGQFF. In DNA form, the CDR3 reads TGCAGTGCTAGCGCCCCTAGGGGTCAGGGGCAGTTCTTC.

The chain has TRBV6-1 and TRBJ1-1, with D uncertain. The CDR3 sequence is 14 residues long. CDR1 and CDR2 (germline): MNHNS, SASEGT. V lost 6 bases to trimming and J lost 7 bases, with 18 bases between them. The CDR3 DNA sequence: TGTGCCAGCAGGAACCCCCCGTTCGGAGATGAAGCTTTCTTT. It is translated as CASRNPPFGDEAFF.

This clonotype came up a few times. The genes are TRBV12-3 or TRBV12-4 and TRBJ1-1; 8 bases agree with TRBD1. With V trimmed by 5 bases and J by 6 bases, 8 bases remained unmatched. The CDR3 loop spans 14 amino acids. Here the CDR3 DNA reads TGTGCCAGCAGTCAGGGGGCGCTTGGCCCTGAAGCTTTCTTT. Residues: CASSQGALGPEAFF.

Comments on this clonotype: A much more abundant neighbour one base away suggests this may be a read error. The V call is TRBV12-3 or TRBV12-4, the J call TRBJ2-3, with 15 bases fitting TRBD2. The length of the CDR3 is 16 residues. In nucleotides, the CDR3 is TGTGCCAGCAGTCGGACTAGCGGGGGGGGAACAGATGCGCAGTATTTT. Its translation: CASSRTSGGGTDAQYF.

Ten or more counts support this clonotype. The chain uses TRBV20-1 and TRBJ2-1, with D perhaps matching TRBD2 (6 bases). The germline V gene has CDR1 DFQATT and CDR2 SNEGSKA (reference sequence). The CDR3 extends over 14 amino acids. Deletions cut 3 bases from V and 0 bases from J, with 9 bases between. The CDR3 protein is CSASGRGSYNEQFF. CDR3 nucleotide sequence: TGCAGTGCTAGTGGGCGGGGCTCCTACAATGAGCAGTTCTTC.

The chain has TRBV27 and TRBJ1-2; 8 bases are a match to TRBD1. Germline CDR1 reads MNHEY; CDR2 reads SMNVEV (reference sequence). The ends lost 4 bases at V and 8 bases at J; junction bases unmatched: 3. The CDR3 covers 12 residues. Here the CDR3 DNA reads TGTGCCAGCAGTTCAGGGGGCTGGGGCTACACCTTC. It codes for CASSSGGWGYTF.

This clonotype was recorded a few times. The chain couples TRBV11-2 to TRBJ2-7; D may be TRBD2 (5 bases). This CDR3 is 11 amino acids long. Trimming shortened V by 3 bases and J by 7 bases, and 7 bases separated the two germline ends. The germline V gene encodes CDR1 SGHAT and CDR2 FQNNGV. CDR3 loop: CASSFGVEQYF. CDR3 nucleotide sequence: TGTGCCAGCAGCTTCGGGGTTGAGCAGTACTTC.

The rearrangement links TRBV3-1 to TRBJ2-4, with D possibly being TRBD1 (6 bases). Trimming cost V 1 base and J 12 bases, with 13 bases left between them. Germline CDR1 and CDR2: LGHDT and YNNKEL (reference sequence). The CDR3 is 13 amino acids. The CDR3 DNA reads TGTGCCAGCAGCCAAGTACACAGGGCCGATCAGTACTTC. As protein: CASSQVHRADQYF.

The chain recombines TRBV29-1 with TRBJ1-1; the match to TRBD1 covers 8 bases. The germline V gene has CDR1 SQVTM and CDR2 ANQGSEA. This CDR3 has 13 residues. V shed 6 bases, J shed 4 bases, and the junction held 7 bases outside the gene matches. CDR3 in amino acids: CSVSTGVSTEAFF. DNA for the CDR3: TGCAGCGTGTCGACAGGGGTGAGCACTGAAGCTTTCTTT.